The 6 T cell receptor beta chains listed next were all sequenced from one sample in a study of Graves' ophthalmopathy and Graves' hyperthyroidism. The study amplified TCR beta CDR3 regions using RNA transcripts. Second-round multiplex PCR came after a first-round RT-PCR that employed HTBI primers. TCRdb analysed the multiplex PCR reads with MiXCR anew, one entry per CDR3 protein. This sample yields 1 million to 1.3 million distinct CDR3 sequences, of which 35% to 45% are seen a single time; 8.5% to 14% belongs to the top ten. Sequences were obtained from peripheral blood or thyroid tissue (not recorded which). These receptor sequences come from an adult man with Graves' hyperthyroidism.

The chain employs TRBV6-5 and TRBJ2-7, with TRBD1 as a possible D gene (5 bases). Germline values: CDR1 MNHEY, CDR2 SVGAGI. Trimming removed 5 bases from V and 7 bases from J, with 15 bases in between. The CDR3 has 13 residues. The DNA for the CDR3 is TGTGCCAGCAGTGACGACAGTTGGGAAGAGCAGTACTTC. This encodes CASSDDSWEEQYF.

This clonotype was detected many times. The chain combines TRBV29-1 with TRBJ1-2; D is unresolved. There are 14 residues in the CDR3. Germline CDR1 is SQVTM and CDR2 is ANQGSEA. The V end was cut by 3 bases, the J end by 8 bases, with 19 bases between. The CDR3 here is CSVDLGMMDEGYTF. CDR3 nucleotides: TGCAGCGTTGATCTGGGGATGATGGACGAGGGCTACACCTTC.

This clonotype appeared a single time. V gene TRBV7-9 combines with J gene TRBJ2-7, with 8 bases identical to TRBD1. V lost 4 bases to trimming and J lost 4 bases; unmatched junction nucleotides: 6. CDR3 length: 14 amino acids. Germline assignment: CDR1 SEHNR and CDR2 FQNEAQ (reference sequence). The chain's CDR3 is CASSWTGLMYEQYF. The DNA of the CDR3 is TGTGCCAGCAGCTGGACAGGGCTTATGTACGAGCAGTACTTC.

The CDR3 DNA is TGCAGTGCTAGTTGGGACAGGGATTACGAGCAGTACTTC. It translates to CSASWDRDYEQYF. The V gene is TRBV20-1, the J gene TRBJ2-7; 9 bases line up with TRBD1. Germline CDR1 DFQATT, CDR2 SNEGSKA (reference sequence). V dropped 3 bases and J dropped 4; count of bases not matched to a gene: 4. The CDR3 has 13 residues.

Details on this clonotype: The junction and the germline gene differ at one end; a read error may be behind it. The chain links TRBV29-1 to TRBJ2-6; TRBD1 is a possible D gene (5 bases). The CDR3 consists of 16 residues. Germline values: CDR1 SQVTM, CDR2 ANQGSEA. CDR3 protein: CSVEGGVNSGANVPTF. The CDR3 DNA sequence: TGCAGCGTTGAAGGGGGCGTAAACTCTGGGGCCAACGTCCCGACTTTC.

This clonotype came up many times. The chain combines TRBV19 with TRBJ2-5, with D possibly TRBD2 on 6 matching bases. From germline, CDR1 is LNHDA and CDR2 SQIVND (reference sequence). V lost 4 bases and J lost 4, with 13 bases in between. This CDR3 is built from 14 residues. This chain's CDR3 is CASSTPTGVETQYF. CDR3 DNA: TGTGCCAGTAGTACACCTACGGGAGTAGAGACCCAGTACTTC. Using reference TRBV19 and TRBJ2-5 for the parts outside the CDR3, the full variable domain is DGGITQSPKYLFRKEGQNVTLSCEQNLNHDAMYWYRQDPGQGLRLIYYSQIVNDFQKGDIAEGYSVSREKKESFPLTVTSAQKNPTAFYLCASSTPTGVETQYFGPGTRLLVL.